This TCR beta chain was sequenced during a study of chemoradiotherapy in HPV16-positive cancers. Background on the study: Candidate HPV-specific clones and shared TCR motifs came from a couple of HPV16-positive patients.

General study results and limits: Candidate HPV-specific clones and E7-related TCR motifs grew in tumor during treatment.

Over chemoradiotherapy, repertoires were sampled more than once. This clone was recorded only once. The target antigen is unknown. Deletions cut 2 bases from V and 7 bases from J, with 20 bases between. This CDR3 region has 16 residues. The method was immunoSEQ multiplex PCR; TCRdb's version includes in-frame clones alone and lacks a portion of them. The sample lists some 980 clones; roughly 86% were seen once. The source of this sequence is a human donor with HPV-associated anogenital cancer. V usage is TRBV23-1 and J usage is TRBJ1-2; D remains ambiguous. TRBV23-1 is an ORF, with its function uncertain. The starting material was tumor tissue, obtained from a patient who underwent chemoradiotherapy. The CDR3 DNA reads as TGCGCCAGCAGTCAAACCCACAGCAGATCGGACTGTGGCTACACCTTC. This translates into CASSQTHSRSDCGYTF.